A selection of T cell receptor beta chains follows, all from one sample in a study of Graves' ophthalmopathy and Graves' hyperthyroidism. From the multiplex PCR reads, TCRdb called clonotypes with MiXCR, one entry per CDR3 protein. The top ten clones hold more than 5.5% of a sample with under 800,000 distinct CDR3 sequences, over 20% of them seen once. The specimen sequenced was peripheral blood. The receptors were sampled from a woman aged 18-29 years with stable Graves' hyperthyroidism. Some clones in this sample may be carry-over from other donors' samples. The CDR3 runs from the conserved cysteine through the conserved F or W. D genes are given only for firm matches. Where a row states a size, it is once, few, many or the class of an expanded clone; other rows omit it.

clone_size j_call v_call d_call cdr3_nt cdr3_aa
NA TRBJ2-2 TRBV6-5 NA TGTGCCAGCAGTTACCTCAGGGGAGGCGGGGAGCTGTTTTTT CASSYLRGGGELFF
many TRBJ1-2 TRBV7-9 NA TGTGCCAGCAGCCGAGGGTCGTATGGCTACACCTTC CASSRGSYGYTF
many TRBJ1-1 TRBV20-1 TRBD1 TGCAGTGCGCCGACAGGGGGAAACACTGAAGCTTTCTTT CSAPTGGNTEAFF
many TRBJ1-1 TRBV12-3/TRBV12-4 TRBD1 TGTGCCAGCAAGCCGGGACAGGGAAACACTGAAGCTTTCTTT CASKPGQGNTEAFF
NA TRBJ2-5 TRBV9 NA TGTGCCAGCACCAGATCCCACGATCGAGAGACCCAGTACTTC CASTRSHDRETQYF
many TRBJ1-1 TRBV20-1 NA TGCAGTGCTAGAACACCGGACCGGAACACTGAAGCTTTCTTT CSARTPDRNTEAFF
few TRBJ1-2 TRBV15 NA TGTGCCACCAGCAGAGAAACTAACAGGGCGGCCTATGGCTACACCTTC CATSRETNRAAYGYTF
many TRBJ1-1 TRBV20-1 TRBD1 TGCAGTGCTAGGCCCCTCCGACAGGGAGCGACTGAAGCTTTCTTT CSARPLRQGATEAFF
many TRBJ1-1 TRBV6-1 NA TGTGCCAGCATCGAACGTGGGGACCGAAGGAAAGCTTTCTTT CASIERGDRRKAFF
once TRBJ2-7 TRBV6-1 NA TGTGCCAGTAGGCATGGGGCGAACTACGAGCAGTACTTC CASRHGANYEQYF
NA TRBJ2-7 TRBV28 TRBD2 TGTGCCAGCAGTTTCCCAGCGACTAGCCGCGGGGAGCAGTACTTC CASSFPATSRGEQYF
many TRBJ1-3 TRBV11-1 NA TGTGCCAGCAGCTTAGTCACAATACCCTCTGGAAACACCATATATTTT CASSLVTIPSGNTIYF
many TRBJ2-7 TRBV2 TRBD1 TGTGCCAGCAAATTCTACAGGGGGCAGAACGAGCAGTACTTC CASKFYRGQNEQYF
NA TRBJ1-1 TRBV6-1 NA TGTGCCAGCCTCAGGCGTCGGGAGAACACTGAAGCTTTCTTT CASLRRRENTEAFF
many TRBJ1-2 TRBV7-9 NA TGTGCCAGCAGCGCGTCCCCCAGATTCTATGGCTACACCTTC CASSASPRFYGYTF
many TRBJ1-1 TRBV28 NA TGTGCCAGCAGACACATCACGGACGGGGCGGACACTGAAGCTTTCTTT CASRHITDGADTEAFF
many TRBJ1-1 TRBV30 NA TGTGCCTGGAGTCGCAACAGGGAAAGGAACACTGAAGCTTTCTTT CAWSRNRERNTEAFF
NA TRBJ1-1 TRBV7-3 NA TGTGCCAGCAGCTTGCGACCAAACACTGAATCTTTCTTT CASSLRPNTESFF
NA TRBJ2-7 TRBV6-1 TRBD1 TGTGCCAGCAGGAGACAGGGGAGAACCTACGAGCAGTACTTC CASRRQGRTYEQYF
many TRBJ1-6 TRBV7-8 NA TGTGCCAGCAGCTTAGAACCGGGGGCACCCCTCCACTTT CASSLEPGAPLHF
NA TRBJ2-7 TRBV24-1 NA TGTGCCACCAGTAGGGGACACTCCTACGAGCAGTACTTC CATSRGHSYEQYF
few TRBJ2-2 TRBV28 NA TGTGCCAGCAGTTTGAGAGGGGGGCACACCGGGGAGCTGTTTTTT CASSLRGGHTGELFF
many TRBJ1-5 TRBV16 TRBD1 TGTGCCAGCACCGAAGATGGCAGGGGGCCTCAGCCCCAGCATTTT CASTEDGRGPQPQHF
NA TRBJ2-7 TRBV12-3/TRBV12-4 NA TGTGCCAGCAGTTTAGCGCAGGGTTTTTACGAGCAGTACTTC CASSLAQGFYEQYF
many TRBJ2-7 TRBV28 TRBD2 TGTGCCAGCAGTGCTGCGCTAGCGGGTCTAGGCGAGCAGTACTTC CASSAALAGLGEQYF
NA TRBJ1-1 TRBV28 NA TGTGCCAGCAGTCCCGGGTTACCTGAAGCTTTCTTT CASSPGLPEAFF
NA TRBJ2-2 TRBV6-5 NA TGTGCCAGCAGTTACAGCAGAGGGGAGCTGTTTTTT CASSYSRGELFF
NA TRBJ1-1 TRBV6-1 TRBD1 TGTGCCAGCAGTCGACAGGGGGTGAGAACTGAAGCTTTCTTT CASSRQGVRTEAFF
few TRBJ1-6 TRBV7-3 NA TGTGCCAGCAGCTTGGACTGGTATAATTCACCCCTCCACTTT CASSLDWYNSPLHF
many TRBJ1-2 TRBV12-3/TRBV12-4 NA TGTGCCAGCAGCAAGAGTTGGGGCTACACCTTC CASSKSWGYTF
many TRBJ2-6 TRBV5-1 NA TGTGCCAGCAGCCCAGGCTCTGGGGCCAACGTCCTGACTTTC CASSPGSGANVLTF
many TRBJ1-2 TRBV2 TRBD1 TGTGCCAGCAGGCCGGGACAGGGGTTAGGCGGCTACACCTTC CASRPGQGLGGYTF
many TRBJ2-7 TRBV5-1 TRBD2 TGCGCCAGCAGCGCTCTAGCGGGTTACGAGCAGTACTTC CASSALAGYEQYF
many TRBJ2-5 TRBV7-2 TRBD1 TGTGCCAGCAGCCGCAGGGACAGGGGAGGAGAGACCCAGTACTTC CASSRRDRGGETQYF
many TRBJ1-2 TRBV6-1 TRBD1 TGTGCCAGCAGGGACAGGGCCGACTATGGCTACACCTTC CASRDRADYGYTF
many TRBJ1-6 TRBV7-8 NA TGTGCCAGCAGCTTAGAGCGACAGACTTATAATTCACCCCTCCACTTT CASSLERQTYNSPLHF
few TRBJ1-2 TRBV4-1 NA TGCGCCAGCAGCCAGACAGGACAGCGGGACGATGGCTACACCTTC CASSQTGQRDDGYTF
many TRBJ2-7 TRBV6-5 TRBD2 TGTGCCAGCAGTTACCCTTTAGCGGGGGGCTCCTACGAGCAGTACTTC CASSYPLAGGSYEQYF
many TRBJ1-2 TRBV12-3/TRBV12-4 NA TGTGCCAGCAGTTCCGGGACACGGGTACGGAGTGGTTATGGCTACACCTTC CASSSGTRVRSGYGYTF
NA TRBJ1-5 TRBV6-1 NA TGTGCCAGCAGTGACGTCGGACTCAATCAGCCCCAGCATTTT CASSDVGLNQPQHF
many TRBJ1-5 TRBV7-9 NA TGTGCCAGCATGCGAGGGAGCAATCAGCCCCAGCATTTT CASMRGSNQPQHF
many TRBJ1-2 TRBV12-3/TRBV12-4 NA TGTGCCAGCAGTTTAGGAGTCTACTATGGCTACACCTTC CASSLGVYYGYTF
many TRBJ1-6 TRBV27 NA TGTGCCAGCAGTTTATCTCGAGGGGCCTATAATTCACCCCTCCACTTT CASSLSRGAYNSPLHF
many TRBJ2-7 TRBV12-3/TRBV12-4 TRBD2 TGTGCCAGCAGCTTCAGCGGGGGGCAAGCCTACGAGCAGTACTTC CASSFSGGQAYEQYF
many TRBJ2-7 TRBV20-1 TRBD2 TGCAGTGCTAGAGGCGGGGGGCGGTACGAGCAGTACTTC CSARGGGRYEQYF
many TRBJ2-5 TRBV12-3/TRBV12-4 TRBD2 TGTGCCAGCAGTTTTACCTCTAGCGGGAGACCCCTGTCGACCCAGTACTTC CASSFTSSGRPLSTQYF
many TRBJ2-7 TRBV20-1 NA TGCAGTGCCCGAGGGCCGCACGAGAGGGCGGCCTACGAGCAGTACTTC CSARGPHERAAYEQYF
NA TRBJ1-5 TRBV7-9 NA TGTGCCAGCAGCCCTCCCAGCGGCAATCAGCCTCAGCATTTT CASSPPSGNQPQHF
NA TRBJ1-1 TRBV19 NA TGTGCCAGTAGTATAGCGCGGACTATGAACACTGAAGCTTTCTTT CASSIARTMNTEAFF
few TRBJ2-2 TRBV6-1 NA TGTGCCAGCCAGCCCGAGTACCGCGGGGAGCTGTTTTTT CASQPEYRGELFF